The clone carrying this T cell receptor beta chain appeared many times. The antigen remains unidentified. The CDR3 runs 15 residues. Germline CDR1 reads SGHTA; CDR2 reads FQGNSA. V lost 9 bases, J lost 3 bases, and 8 bases stayed unmatched. This sample was taken from a study of T cell repertoires in cytomegalovirus infection. The wider study: Researchers turned to recently identified HLA-C-restricted CMV epitopes as well as well-studied HLA-B-restricted ones. Signatures in public TCR beta sequences pointed to both CMV infection and matching HLA type.

Via MiXCR, TCRdb re-called the reads, giving one row per CDR3 protein. Altogether approximately 1,000,000 distinct CDR3 sequences are present, less than 35% being singletons, with the ten largest covering 11% to 15%. Study conclusions and caveats: Pooled public TCR beta family frequency picked out CMV carriers with the relevant HLA. HLA-C-restricted CMV-specific TCR beta clonotypes were dominant in the ex vivo response.

The sequences come from cultured CD8+ T cells from PBMCs, collected from culture after CMV antigen stimulation. The sequence was obtained from a human donor in good health (CMV status not recorded). Some clones in this sample may be carry-over from other donors' samples. The V call is TRBV7-2, the J call TRBJ1-4, with 9 bases lining up with TRBD1. CDR3 DNA sequence: TGTGCCAGTCCTGACAGGACAGGGGCTAATGAAAAACTGTTTTTT. It specifies CASPDRTGANEKLFF.